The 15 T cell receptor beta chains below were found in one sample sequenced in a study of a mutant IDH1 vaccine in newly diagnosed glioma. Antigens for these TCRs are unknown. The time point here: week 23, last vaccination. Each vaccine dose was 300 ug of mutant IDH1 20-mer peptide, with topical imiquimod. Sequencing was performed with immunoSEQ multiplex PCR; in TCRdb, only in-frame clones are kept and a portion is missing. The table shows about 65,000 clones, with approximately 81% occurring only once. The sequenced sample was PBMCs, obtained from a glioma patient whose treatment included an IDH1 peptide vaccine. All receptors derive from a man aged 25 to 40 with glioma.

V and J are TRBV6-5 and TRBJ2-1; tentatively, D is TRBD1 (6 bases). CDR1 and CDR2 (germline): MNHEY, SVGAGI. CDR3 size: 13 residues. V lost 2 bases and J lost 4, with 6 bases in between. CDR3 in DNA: TGTGCCAGCAGTTACACAGGGTACAATGAGCAGTTCTTC. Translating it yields CASSYTGYNEQFF.

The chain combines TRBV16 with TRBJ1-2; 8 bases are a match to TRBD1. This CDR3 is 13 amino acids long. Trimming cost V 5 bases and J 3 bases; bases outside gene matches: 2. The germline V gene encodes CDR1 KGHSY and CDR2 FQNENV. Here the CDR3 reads CASSMDRDYGYTF. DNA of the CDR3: TGTGCCAGCAGCATGGACAGGGACTATGGCTACACCTTC.

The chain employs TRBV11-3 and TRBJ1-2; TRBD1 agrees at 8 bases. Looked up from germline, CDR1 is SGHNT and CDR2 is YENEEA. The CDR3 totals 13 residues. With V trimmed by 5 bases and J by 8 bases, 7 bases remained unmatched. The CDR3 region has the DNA TGTGCCAGCAGCAACACAGGGGGACGGGGCTACACCTTC. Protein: CASSNTGGRGYTF.

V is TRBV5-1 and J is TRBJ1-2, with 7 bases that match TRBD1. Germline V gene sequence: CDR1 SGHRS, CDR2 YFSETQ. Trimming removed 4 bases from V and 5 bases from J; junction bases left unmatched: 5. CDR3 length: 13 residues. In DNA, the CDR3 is TGCGCCAGCAGCCTAGGACAGGAGTATGGCTACACCTTC. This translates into CASSLGQEYGYTF. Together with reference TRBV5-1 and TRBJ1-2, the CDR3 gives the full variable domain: KAGVTQTPRYLIKTRGQQVTLSCSPISGHRSVSWYQQTPGQGLQFLFEYFSETQRNKGNFPGRFSGRQFSNSRSEMNVSTLELGDSALYLCASSLGQEYGYTFGSGTRLTVV.

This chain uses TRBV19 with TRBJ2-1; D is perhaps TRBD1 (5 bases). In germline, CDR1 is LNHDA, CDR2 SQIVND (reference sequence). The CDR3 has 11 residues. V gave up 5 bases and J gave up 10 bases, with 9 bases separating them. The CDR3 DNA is TGTGCCAGTAGTCTGGCAGGGGAGCAGTTCTTC. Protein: CASSLAGEQFF.

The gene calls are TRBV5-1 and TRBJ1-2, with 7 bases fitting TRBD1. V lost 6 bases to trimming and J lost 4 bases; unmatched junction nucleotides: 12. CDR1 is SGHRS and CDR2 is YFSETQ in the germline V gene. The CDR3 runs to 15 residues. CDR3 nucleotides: TGCGCCAGCACCCTAGTGGTAGGGGGCGGCTATGGCTACACCTTC. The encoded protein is CASTLVVGGGYGYTF. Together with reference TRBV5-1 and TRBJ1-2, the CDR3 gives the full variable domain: KAGVTQTPRYLIKTRGQQVTLSCSPISGHRSVSWYQQTPGQGLQFLFEYFSETQRNKGNFPGRFSGRQFSNSRSEMNVSTLELGDSALYLCASTLVVGGGYGYTFGSGTRLTVV.

This CDR3 is CASSQDGTSAYNEQFF. The CDR3 DNA follows: TGTGCCAGCAGCCAAGACGGGACTAGCGCCTACAATGAGCAGTTCTTC. The chain joins TRBV4-2 to TRBJ2-1; 10 positions agree with TRBD2. The CDR3 loop spans 16 amino acids. The V gene end was trimmed by 0 bases and the J gene end by 2 bases; junction bases not matched to a gene: 1. CDR1 LGHNA and CDR2 YNFKEQ come from the germline V gene.

CDR3 sequence (DNA): TGTGCCAGCAGTTTACTAACCAGTGTGGTGGGGCAAGAGACCCAGTACTTC. This sequence encodes CASSLLTSVVGQETQYF. The chain is built from TRBV28 and TRBJ2-5; D ambiguous. The CDR3 length is 17 residues. Germline-derived CDR1 and CDR2 are MDHEN and SYDVKM. V gave up 2 bases and J gave up 2 bases, with 18 bases separating them.

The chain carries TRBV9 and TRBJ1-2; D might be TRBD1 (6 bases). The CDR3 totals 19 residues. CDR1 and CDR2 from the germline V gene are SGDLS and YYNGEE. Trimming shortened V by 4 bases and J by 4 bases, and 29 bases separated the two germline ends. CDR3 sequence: CASSPQTGTSSSGSYGYTF. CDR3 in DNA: TGTGCCAGCAGCCCACAAACCGGGACATCCTCCTCAGGTAGCTATGGCTACACCTTC.

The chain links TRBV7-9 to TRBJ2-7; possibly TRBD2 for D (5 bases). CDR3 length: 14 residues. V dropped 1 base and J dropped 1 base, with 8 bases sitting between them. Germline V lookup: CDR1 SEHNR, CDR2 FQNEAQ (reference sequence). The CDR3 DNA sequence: TGTGCCAGCAGCTTAGGACTAACATCCTACGAGCAGTACTTC. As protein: CASSLGLTSYEQYF.

DNA for the CDR3: TGTGCCAGCAGCCTGACCCTTTCCTACGAGCAGTACTTC. Protein: CASSLTLSYEQYF. The gene calls are TRBV7-9 and TRBJ2-7; no firm D call. Germline CDR1 is SEHNR and CDR2 is FQNEAQ (reference sequence). V lost 5 bases and J 1 base, leaving 9 bases between the germline ends. This CDR3 comprises 13 residues.

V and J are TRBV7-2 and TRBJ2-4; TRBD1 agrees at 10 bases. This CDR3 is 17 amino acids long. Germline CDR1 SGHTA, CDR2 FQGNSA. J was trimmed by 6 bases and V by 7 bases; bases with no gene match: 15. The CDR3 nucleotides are TGTGCCAGCACCTTCCCCGGCGGGACAGGGGCGGCAAACATTCAGTACTTC. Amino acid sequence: CASTFPGGTGAANIQYF.

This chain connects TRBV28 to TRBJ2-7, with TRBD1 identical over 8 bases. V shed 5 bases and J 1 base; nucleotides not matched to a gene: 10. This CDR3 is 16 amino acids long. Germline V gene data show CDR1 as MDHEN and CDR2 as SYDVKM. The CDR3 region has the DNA TGTGCCAGCAGTCCCCCGCAGGGGGCCGCTTCCTACGAGCAGTACTTC. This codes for CASSPPQGAASYEQYF.

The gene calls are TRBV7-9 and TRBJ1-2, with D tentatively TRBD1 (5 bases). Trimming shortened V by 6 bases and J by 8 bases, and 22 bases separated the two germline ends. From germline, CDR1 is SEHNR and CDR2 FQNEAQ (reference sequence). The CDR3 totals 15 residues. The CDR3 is CASSPPTGGEGGYTF. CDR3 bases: TGTGCCAGCAGTCCCCCGACCGGGGGGGAAGGAGGCTACACCTTC.

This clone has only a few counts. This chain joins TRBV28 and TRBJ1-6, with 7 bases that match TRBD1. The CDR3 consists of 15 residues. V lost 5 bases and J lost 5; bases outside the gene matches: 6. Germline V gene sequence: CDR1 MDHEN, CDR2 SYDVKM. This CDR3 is CASSPVDRDNSPLHF. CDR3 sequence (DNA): TGTGCCAGCAGTCCCGTCGACAGGGATAATTCACCCCTCCACTTT. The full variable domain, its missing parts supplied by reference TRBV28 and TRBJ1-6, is DVKVTQSSRYLVKRTGEKVFLECVQDMDHENMFWYRQDPGLGLRLIYFSYDVKMKEKGDIPEGYSVSREKKERFSLILESASTNQTSMYLCASSPVDRDNSPLHFGNGTRLTVT.